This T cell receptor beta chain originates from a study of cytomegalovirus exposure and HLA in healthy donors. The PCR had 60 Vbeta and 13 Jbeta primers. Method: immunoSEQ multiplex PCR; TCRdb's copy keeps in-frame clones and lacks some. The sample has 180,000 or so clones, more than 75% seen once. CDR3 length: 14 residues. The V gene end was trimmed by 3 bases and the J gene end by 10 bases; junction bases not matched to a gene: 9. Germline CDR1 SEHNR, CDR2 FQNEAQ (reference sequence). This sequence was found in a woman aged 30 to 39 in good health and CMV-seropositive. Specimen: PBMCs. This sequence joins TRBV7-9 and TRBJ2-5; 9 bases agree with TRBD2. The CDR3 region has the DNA TGTGCCAGCAGCTTGGGCGGGGGGGCCGAAATCCAGTACTTC. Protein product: CASSLGGGAEIQYF.